The entry that follows covers one T cell receptor (beta chain) sequence. The entry originates in a study of patients and donors after allogeneic stem cell transplantation. A single record per CDR3 protein comes from TCRdb applying MiXCR to the RT-PCR reads. The sample holds about 410,000 distinct CDR3 sequences, about a sixth seen once. Sequenced input: blood, either unsorted or a sorted T cell fraction (not recorded which). This TCR came from a human donor who was either an allogeneic HSCT recipient or a stem cell or donor lymphocyte infusion donor (not recorded which). It is not recorded whose cells these are; they may come from a transplant donor.

The CDR3 protein is CASSGKGGDTQYF. The CDR3 DNA reads as TGTGCCAGCAGTGGAAAGGGGGGAGATACGCAGTATTTT. The chain employs TRBV2 and TRBJ2-3; D may be TRBD1 or TRBD2 (6 bases each). The V gene's germline CDR1 is SNHLY and CDR2 FYNNEI. This CDR3 region has 13 residues. V was shortened by 4 bases and J by 5 bases, with 10 bases between the two germline ends.